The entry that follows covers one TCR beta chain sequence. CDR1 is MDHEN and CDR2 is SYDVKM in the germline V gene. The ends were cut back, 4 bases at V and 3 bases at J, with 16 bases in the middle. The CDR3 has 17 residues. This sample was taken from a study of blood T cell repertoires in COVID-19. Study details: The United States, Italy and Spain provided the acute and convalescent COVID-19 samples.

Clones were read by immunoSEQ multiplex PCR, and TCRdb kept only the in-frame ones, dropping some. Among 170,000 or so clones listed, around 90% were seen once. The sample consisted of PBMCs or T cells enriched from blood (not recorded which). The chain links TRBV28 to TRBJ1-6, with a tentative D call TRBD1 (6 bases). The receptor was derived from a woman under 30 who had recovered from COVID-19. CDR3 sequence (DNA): TGTGCCAGCAGTTCGATACAGGGATGGTTCTATAATTCACCCCTCCACTTT. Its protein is CASSSIQGWFYNSPLHF. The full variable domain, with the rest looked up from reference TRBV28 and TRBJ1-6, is DVKVTQSSRYLVKRTGEKVFLECVQDMDHENMFWYRQDPGLGLRLIYFSYDVKMKEKGDIPEGYSVSREKKERFSLILESASTNQTSMYLCASSSIQGWFYNSPLHFGNGTRLTVT.